One sample yielded the 25 T cell receptor beta chains listed below, sequenced in a study of blood T cells in healthy people across ages. Sample-barcoded 5' priming and a J-beta primer mix drove a second PCR of 7 to 11 cycles. MiXCR, applied by TCRdb to the 5' RACE reads, yields one record per CDR3 protein. Of 550,000 to 700,000 distinct CDR3 sequences in the sample, 25% to 30% are singletons; the top ten hold under 20%. Material: blood. The receptors derive from a woman between 70 and 85 years old in good health.

V gene TRBV20-1 combines with J gene TRBJ2-7; tentatively, D is TRBD1 or TRBD2 (6 bases each). Germline loops: CDR1 DFQATT, CDR2 SNEGSKA (reference sequence). The CDR3 consists of 15 residues. V lost 1 base and J 0 bases, leaving 13 bases between the germline ends. CDR3 DNA: TGCAGTGCTAGAGTTCCCGGGGGCCTCTCCTACGAGCAGTACTTC. This codes for CSARVPGGLSYEQYF.

V and J are TRBV5-1 and TRBJ2-3, with D unclear. The CDR3 extends over 15 amino acids. Per germline, CDR1 SGHRS and CDR2 YFSETQ. V was cut by 0 bases and J by 1 base, with 9 bases left in between. The CDR3 nucleotides are TGCGCCAGCAGCTTGGAGGAGAGACGCACAGATACGCAGTATTTT. Amino acid sequence: CASSLEERRTDTQYF.

The sample holds a few counts of this clonotype. The chain couples TRBV11-1 to TRBJ1-2; 8 nucleotides line up with TRBD1. From germline, CDR1 is SGHAT and CDR2 FQDESV (reference sequence). The V segment lost 4 bases and the J segment 8 bases; nucleotides outside the gene matches: 6. The CDR3 is made up of 13 amino acids. CDR3 coding DNA: TGTGCCAGCAGCTCCGCCAGACAGGGGGGCTACACCTTC. Its translation is CASSSARQGGYTF.

The chain carries TRBV7-2 and TRBJ1-1; D might be TRBD1 (5 bases). Looked up from germline, CDR1 is SGHTA and CDR2 is FQGNSA. This CDR3 contains 17 residues. Trimming removed 6 bases from V and 5 bases from J, with 25 bases in between. CDR3 sequence reads: CASSYKRGERTRTEAFF. The CDR3 DNA sequence: TGTGCCAGCAGTTATAAAAGGGGCGAGAGAACAAGGACTGAAGCTTTCTTT.

The chain is built from TRBV2 and TRBJ1-2, with D tentatively TRBD1 (5 bases). Germline CDR1 and CDR2: SNHLY and FYNNEI. This CDR3 has 11 amino acids. Trimming took off 8 bases at V and 7 bases at J, with 11 bases between the two ends. DNA for the CDR3: TGTGCCAGCGGACCCCAGGGTGGCTACACCTTC. This encodes CASGPQGGYTF. The full variable domain, with the rest looked up from reference TRBV2 and TRBJ1-2, is EPEVTQTPSHQVTQMGQEVILRCVPISNHLYFYWYRQILGQKVEFLVSFYNNEISEKSEIFDDQFSVERPDGSNFTLKIRSTKLEDSAMYFCASGPQGGYTFGSGTRLTVV.

CDR3 sequence reads: CASSSENQETQYF. The CDR3 DNA sequence: TGTGCCAGCAGCTCCGAGAACCAAGAGACCCAGTACTTC. This chain joins TRBV7-2 and TRBJ2-5, with D unclear. The V gene's germline CDR1 is SGHTA and CDR2 FQGNSA. The CDR3 runs 13 residues. The V gene lost 4 bases and the J gene lost 0 bases, with 6 bases spanning the gap.

This chain links TRBV6-6 with TRBJ2-3; D not resolved. Trimming removed 4 bases from V and 3 bases from J, with 8 bases in between. The CDR3 extends over 13 amino acids. CDR1 is MNHNY, CDR2 SVGAGI, per germline (reference sequence). CDR3 sequence reads: CASSWSGTDTQYF. As DNA, the CDR3 is TGTGCCAGCAGTTGGAGTGGTACAGATACGCAGTATTTT.

The V call is TRBV28, the J call TRBJ1-6; D unclear. V was clipped by 8 bases and J by 3 bases, with 8 bases between them. CDR3 length equals 13 residues. Germline CDR1 MDHEN, CDR2 SYDVKM. The CDR3 spells CASRRDYNSPLHF. CDR3 nucleotide sequence: TGTGCCAGCCGACGGGACTATAATTCACCCCTCCACTTT.

DNA for the CDR3: TGTGCCAGCACCCCCCCGGACAGGGCTAGCTCCTACAATGAGCAGTTCTTC. It is translated as CASTPPDRASSYNEQFF. The chain combines TRBV12-3 or TRBV12-4 with TRBJ2-1; 8 bases fit TRBD1. V lost 7 bases to trimming and J lost 0 bases; unmatched junction nucleotides: 11. CDR3 size: 17 residues.

This clonotype was seen repeatedly, ten times or more. This chain joins TRBV7-2 and TRBJ1-1, with no clear D. Germline CDR1 is SGHTA and CDR2 is FQGNSA. Trimming left V 1 base short and J 1 base short, with 4 bases between. The CDR3 is made up of 13 amino acids. The CDR3 DNA follows: TGTGCCAGCAGCTTAGTTCCGAACACTGAAGCTTTCTTT. It encodes CASSLVPNTEAFF.

The J gene is TRBJ1-4, the V gene TRBV5-6; D is undetermined. The CDR3 length is 15 residues. Germline V gene lookup returns CDR1 SGHDT and CDR2 YYEEEE. Trimming took 0 bases from V and 1 from J, leaving 7 bases between them. The CDR3 protein is CASSLGHLTNEKLFF. The CDR3 region has the DNA TGTGCCAGCAGCTTGGGACATTTAACTAATGAAAAACTGTTTTTT.

On this clonotype itself: The CDR3 does not close with the conserved phenylalanine or tryptophan, likely indicating a read error. The rearrangement joins TRBV5-5 to TRBJ1-1; D gene uncertain. This CDR3 region has 12 residues. Trimming took 2 bases from V and 7 from J, leaving 9 bases between them. Germline V CDR1 and CDR2: SGHKS, YYEKEE (reference sequence). Written as DNA, the CDR3 is TGTGCCAGCAGCTTCACGGCGGGTGAAGCTTTCCTT. Its protein is CASSFTAGEAFL.

The chain recombines TRBV7-6 with TRBJ2-7; D gene unclear. The germline V and J ends were trimmed by 3 bases and 0 bases, with 12 bases remaining between them. The germline CDR1 and CDR2 sequences are SGHVS and FNYEAQ. The CDR3 sequence is 15 residues long. CDR3 residues: CASSLQAESSYEQYF. CDR3 coding DNA: TGTGCCAGCAGCTTGCAGGCTGAAAGCTCCTACGAGCAGTACTTC.

About this clonotype itself: At one end, the junction sequence differs from germline, possibly due to a read error. The rearrangement links TRBV6-5 to TRBJ2-1; TRBD1 agrees at 10 bases. Germline-derived CDR1 and CDR2 are MNHEY and SVGAGI. The CDR3 totals 15 residues. The CDR3 region is CATNFRDRGRNEQLF. Here the CDR3 DNA reads TGTGCCACTAACTTTCGGGACAGGGGTCGCAATGAGCAGCTCTTC.

This clonotype occurred a few times. The V call is TRBV7-2, the J call TRBJ2-5; possibly TRBD1 for D (5 bases). Looked up from germline, CDR1 is SGHTA and CDR2 is FQGNSA. The length of the CDR3 is 14 residues. The V end lost 2 bases, the J end lost 4 bases, and 11 bases lay between the germline ends. CDR3 nucleotides: TGTGCCAGCAGCTTACAGGGCCATTTAGAGACCCAGTACTTC. This translates into CASSLQGHLETQYF.

This clonotype was observed a few times. This chain uses TRBV10-3 with TRBJ1-1, with no clear D. The germline V gene has CDR1 ENHRY and CDR2 SYGVKD. V lost 3 bases, J lost 7 bases, and 12 bases lay in between. The CDR3 contains 13 residues. The chain's CDR3 is CAISDWAPGEAFF. The CDR3 DNA reads TGTGCCATCAGTGATTGGGCGCCGGGTGAAGCTTTCTTT.

In its sample, this clonotype was seen a few times. At one end, the junction sequence differs from germline, possibly due to a read error. V is TRBV9 and J is TRBJ1-1; no definite D call. This CDR3 has 15 residues. Per germline, CDR1 SGDLS and CDR2 YYNGEE. CDR3 amino acids: CASSVGHVMNAEAFF. CDR3 nucleotides: TGTGCCAGCAGCGTAGGTCATGTCATGAACGCTGAAGCTTTCTTT. Complete variable domain (other parts from reference TRBV9 and TRBJ1-1): DSGVTQTPKHLITATGQRVTLRCSPRSGDLSVYWYQQSLDQGLQFLIQYYNGEERAKGNILERFSAQQFPDLHSELNLSSLELGDSALYFCASSVGHVMNAEAFFGQGTRLTVV.

Only a few counts were recorded for this clonotype. The genes are TRBV20-1 and TRBJ2-7; 7 nucleotides match TRBD2. Per germline, CDR1 DFQATT and CDR2 SNEGSKA (reference sequence). The V and J ends lost 1 base and 5 bases, in that order; junction bases with no gene match: 11. The CDR3 has 15 residues. The CDR3 here is CSARVGLAVDDEQYF. The CDR3 region has the DNA TGCAGTGCTAGAGTCGGGCTAGCGGTGGATGACGAGCAGTACTTC.

This rearrangement joins TRBV6-5 to TRBJ1-2; D remains ambiguous. V lost 4 bases to trimming and J lost 7 bases, with 10 bases between them. This CDR3 comprises 12 residues. CDR1 MNHEY and CDR2 SVGAGI come from the germline V gene. The CDR3 bases are TGTGCCAGCAGTTTGGGTATGGGTGGCTACACCTTC. Protein: CASSLGMGGYTF.

About this clonotype itself: This CDR3 is missing its conserved last phenylalanine or tryptophan, likely due to a read error. The CDR3 is CASSTGVSPLHL. CDR3 bases: TGTGCCAGCAGCACAGGGGTCTCACCCCTCCACCTT. The chain joins TRBV7-2 to TRBJ1-6; 7 nucleotides align to TRBD1. This CDR3 has 12 residues. Germline CDR1 is SGHTA and CDR2 is FQGNSA. Trimming took 5 bases from V and 10 from J; bases not matched to a gene: 2.

A remark on this clonotype: The junction and the germline gene differ at one end; a read error may be behind it. The genes are TRBV27 and TRBJ2-1, with TRBD2 matching over 11 bases. This CDR3 has 15 residues. Germline-derived CDR1 and CDR2 are MNHEY and SMNVEV (reference sequence). CDR3 protein: CASTRTSGSYNEQSF. Written as DNA, the CDR3 is TGTGCCAGCACCCGCACTAGCGGGAGCTACAATGAGCAGTCCTTC.

This chain uses TRBV24-1 with TRBJ2-6; the match to TRBD1 covers 9 bases. The V segment lost 3 bases and the J segment 0 bases; nucleotides outside the gene matches: 8. The germline gives CDR1 KGHDR, CDR2 SFDVKD. The CDR3 is 19 amino acids. The CDR3 DNA reads TGTGCCACCAGTGATCCCCGGGACAGGGCCCACTCTGGGGCCAACGTCCTGACTTTC. Translation: CATSDPRDRAHSGANVLTF.

This clonotype showed up just a few times. The chain employs TRBV7-2 and TRBJ1-1; TRBD1 might be the D (6 bases). Germline-derived CDR1 and CDR2 are SGHTA and FQGNSA. The CDR3 has 15 amino acids. Trimming removed 5 bases from V and 1 base from J, with 14 bases in between. CDR3 sequence (DNA): TGTGCCAGCAGCCCCCACAGGGCTGGGAACACTGAAGCTTTCTTT. Its translation is CASSPHRAGNTEAFF.

The genes are TRBV5-1 and TRBJ1-2; D is unresolved. This CDR3 has 14 residues. Germline V CDR1 and CDR2: SGHRS, YFSETQ. Between the trimmed V and J ends, which lost 6 bases and 1 base, there was a span of 13 bases. The CDR3 DNA sequence: TGCGCCAGCACCCCCGATTGGGGTAACTATGGCTACACCTTC. Protein product: CASTPDWGNYGYTF.

The V gene is TRBV6-4, the J gene TRBJ2-3; D possibly corresponds to TRBD1 (6 bases). Germline values: CDR1 MRHNA, CDR2 SNTAGT. The CDR3 loop spans 17 amino acids. Trimming cost V 0 bases and J 0 bases, with 13 bases left between them. The CDR3 DNA sequence: TGTGCCAGCAGTGACTCGTATGGGGACACTAGCACAGATACGCAGTATTTT. Residues: CASSDSYGDTSTDTQYF.